This record covers a single T cell receptor (beta chain). Its antigen remains unknown. The data derive from a study of CD8+ T cells in alopecia areata. Whole-study context: Patients in the treated group were given tofacitinib by mouth, 5 to 10 mg twice a day. Percent of scalp involved defined treated patients' severity scores. General study findings and limits: In scalp and blood, many expanded lesional clones persisted during tofacitinib. Higher clonality was seen in lesional scalp than in normal scalp, especially in alopecia totalis/universalis.

Once RNA had been extracted, it was reverse transcribed into cDNA to act as the sequencing template. Clones were sequenced by immunoSEQ multiplex PCR, and TCRdb holds only the in-frame ones, with some missing. This table holds approximately 6,000 clones, about 64% found once. Treatment given: oral pan-JAK inhibitor, 5-10 mg twice daily. Both peripheral blood and punch biopsies of lesional scalp skin were obtained from patients who had alopecia areata. This CDR3 comprises 15 residues. Germline V CDR1 and CDR2: MRHNA, SNTAGT. The junction had 7 bases not matched to a gene; V was cut back by 3 bases and J by 6 bases.

This specimen was skin, taken at roughly week 30, from a patient treated with tofacitinib. The chain uses TRBV6-4 and TRBJ2-1; TRBD2 agrees at 8 bases. The receptor was isolated from a human donor with alopecia areata. CDR3 residues: CASSESSGSRNEQFF. CDR3 coding DNA: TGTGCCAGCAGTGAGTCTAGCGGGTCCCGCAATGAGCAGTTCTTC.